This T cell receptor beta chain was sequenced during a study of PD-L1 blockade in urothelial cancer. Germline CDR1 SGHKS, CDR2 YYEKEE (reference sequence). This CDR3 region has 17 residues. The junction had 16 bases not matched to a gene; V was cut back by 4 bases and J by 7 bases. Added to each PCR by spiking were synthetic TCR analog templates. TCRdb's table, derived via immunoSEQ multiplex PCR, lists solely in-frame clones and lacks some. Among about 88,000 clones listed, more than 85% were seen once. The chain joins TRBV5-5 to TRBJ2-7; 11 bases map to TRBD1. The TCR originated in a man in his 60s with urothelial cancer. This sample comprised PBMCs, obtained around atezolizumab (anti-PD-L1) treatment. The CDR3 spells CASSARTGGLILQEQYF. The CDR3 region has the DNA TGTGCCAGCAGCGCCCGGACAGGGGGCCTTATCCTCCAGGAGCAGTACTTC.